Sequencing of this T cell receptor (beta chain) was carried out in a study of blood T cells in healthy people across ages. On the study more broadly: The capture of about one barcoded beta molecule per two T cells was achieved by template switching.

This clonotype was seen a few times. The authors ran a second PCR of 7 to 11 cycles using a sample-barcoded 5' primer and a J-beta primer mix. TCRdb fed the 5' RACE reads into MiXCR, producing one record per CDR3 protein. The sample shows 700,000 or so distinct CDR3 sequences, 20% to 25% of them seen only once. The TCR originated in a man between 65 and 85 years old in good health. The sequencing input was blood.

CDR3 coding DNA: TGTGCCAGCAGCCAAGAACCCACTAGTTGGGAGACCCAGTACTTC. As protein: CASSQEPTSWETQYF. The chain carries TRBV14 and TRBJ2-5, with D possibly TRBD2 on 5 matching bases. The CDR3 has 15 amino acids. The germline V gene encodes CDR1 SGHDN and CDR2 FVKESK. The V gene lost 0 bases and the J gene lost 5 bases, with 13 bases spanning the gap.